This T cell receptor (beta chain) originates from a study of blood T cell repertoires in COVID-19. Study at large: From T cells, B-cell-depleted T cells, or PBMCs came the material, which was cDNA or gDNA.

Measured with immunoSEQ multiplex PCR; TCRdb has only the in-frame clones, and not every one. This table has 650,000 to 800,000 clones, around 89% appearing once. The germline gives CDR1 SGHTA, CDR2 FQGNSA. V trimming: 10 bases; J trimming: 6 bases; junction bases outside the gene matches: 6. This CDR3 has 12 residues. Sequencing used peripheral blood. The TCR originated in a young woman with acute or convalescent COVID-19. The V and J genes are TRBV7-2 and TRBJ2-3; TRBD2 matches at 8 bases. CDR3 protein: CAIRGGADTQYF. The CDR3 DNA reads TGTGCCATCCGGGGGGGTGCCGATACGCAGTATTTT.